The 27 T cell receptor beta chains presented below share a single source sample, sequenced in a study of T cell responses to AZD1222 COVID-19 vaccine. This table comes from immunoSEQ multiplex PCR, and its TCRdb copy is limited to in-frame clones, with some not included. Among 90,000 to 100,000 clones listed, approximately 91% were seen once. Sequencing was performed on peripheral blood, taken 28 days after the second AZD1222 dose. These receptors originate from an adult who received the AZD1222 COVID-19 vaccine.

This chain uses TRBV27 with TRBJ1-6, with 7 bases fitting TRBD1. The germline gives CDR1 MNHEY, CDR2 SMNVEV (reference sequence). The CDR3 runs 15 residues. After removal of 7 bases from V and 7 bases from J, the junction contained 10 bases not matched to a gene. CDR3 sequence: CASTLTGSLNSPLHF. DNA for the CDR3: TGTGCCAGCACCCTGACAGGGTCCTTAAATTCACCCCTCCACTTT.

Points on this clone: Other DNA variants within this sample encode the same CDR3. The genes are TRBV5-1 and TRBJ2-2; a weak D match, TRBD1 (6 bases). The ends were cut back, 5 bases at V and 5 bases at J, with 7 bases in the middle. Per the germline V gene, CDR1 is SGHRS and CDR2 is YFSETQ. This CDR3 is built from 12 residues. The DNA of the CDR3 is TGCGCCAGCAGAGGGGGTACCGGGGAGCTGTTTTTT. Amino acids: CASRGGTGELFF. Filled out from reference TRBV5-1 and TRBJ2-2, the complete variable domain reads KAGVTQTPRYLIKTRGQQVTLSCSPISGHRSVSWYQQTPGQGLQFLFEYFSETQRNKGNFPGRFSGRQFSNSRSEMNVSTLELGDSALYLCASRGGTGELFFGEGSRLTVL.

The CDR3 loop reads CASSPILAGGPDTQYF. The DNA for the CDR3 is TGCGCCAGCAGCCCAATACTAGCGGGAGGCCCAGATACGCAGTATTTT. The rearrangement uses TRBV4-1 and TRBJ2-3; 12 bases are shared with TRBD2. With V trimmed by 4 bases and J by 4 bases, 6 bases remained unmatched. This CDR3 region has 16 residues. CDR1 is MGHRA and CDR2 is YSYEKL in the germline V gene.

The rearrangement links TRBV29-1 to TRBJ1-4; TRBD1 is a possible D gene (5 bases). With 5 bases removed from V and 8 bases from J, the gap between germline ends came to 15 bases. The CDR3 has 13 amino acids. CDR1 and CDR2 (germline): SQVTM, ANQGSEA. The CDR3 DNA is TGCAGCGTTAGGGGAGCAGCGAAGGAAAAACTGTTTTTT. This translates into CSVRGAAKEKLFF.

V is TRBV30 and J is TRBJ1-1; D might be TRBD1 (6 bases). CDR3 length: 12 amino acids. V was clipped by 2 bases and J by 12 bases, with 16 bases between them. Germline V gene lookup returns CDR1 GTSNPN and CDR2 SVGIG (reference sequence). CDR3 in amino acids: CAWSSPGGLTFF. The CDR3, as DNA: TGTGCCTGGAGTTCCCCGGGGGGCTTAACTTTCTTT.

The rearrangement links TRBV5-4 to TRBJ1-5; the match to TRBD1 covers 8 bases. After removal of 4 bases from V and 6 bases from J, the junction contained 6 bases not matched to a gene. The CDR3 sequence is 14 residues long. Germline V lookup: CDR1 SGHNT, CDR2 YYREEE (reference sequence). The CDR3 nucleotides are TGTGCCAGCAGCCAGGACAGGGCGGTTCAGCCCCAGCATTTT. It codes for CASSQDRAVQPQHF.

The rearrangement uses TRBV2 and TRBJ2-6; unclear D gene. CDR1 is SNHLY and CDR2 is FYNNEI in the germline V gene. The CDR3 totals 12 residues. V was shortened by 3 bases and J by 4 bases, with 1 base between the two germline ends. For the CDR3, the DNA is TGTGCCAGCAGTGAGGGGGCCAACGTCCTGACTTTC. Protein product: CASSEGANVLTF.

This rearrangement joins TRBV6-5 to TRBJ1-2; D is possibly TRBD1 (6 bases). With 7 bases removed from V and 7 bases from J, the gap between germline ends came to 13 bases. Germline CDR1 is MNHEY and CDR2 is SVGAGI. The CDR3 runs to 12 residues. The CDR3 DNA sequence: TGTGCCAGCACGGACAGTCGTCGTGGCTACACCTTC. Encoded protein: CASTDSRRGYTF.

The genes are TRBV6-5 and TRBJ1-2; TRBD1 matches at 7 bases. V shed 9 bases, J shed 2 bases, and the junction held 3 bases outside the gene matches. There are 12 residues in the CDR3. Germline values: CDR1 MNHEY, CDR2 SVGAGI. The CDR3 nucleotides read TGTGCCAGTTCGGACAGGAACTATGGCTACACCTTC. Its translation: CASSDRNYGYTF.

The chain couples TRBV7-9 to TRBJ1-4; D not certain. V was cut by 1 base and J by 4 bases, with 4 bases left in between. CDR1 and CDR2 from the germline V gene are SEHNR and FQNEAQ (reference sequence). This CDR3 is 13 amino acids long. The CDR3: CASSLDNNEKLFF. The CDR3 DNA follows: TGTGCCAGCAGCTTAGACAATAATGAAAAACTGTTTTTT.

This sequence joins TRBV21-1 and TRBJ2-7; the table gives TRBD2 as D, unverified against the DNA. TRBV21-1 is classified as a pseudogene. This CDR3 spans 15 amino acids. CDR3 nucleotides: TGTGCCAGCAGCAAATATACGGGAGTTCACCACGAGCAGTACTTC. This codes for CASSKYTGVHHEQYF.

This clone appeared a single time. The chain uses TRBV29-1 and TRBJ2-7, with TRBD2 matching over 11 bases. V lost 6 bases, J lost 7 bases, and 14 bases stayed unmatched. The CDR3 length is 15 residues. Per germline, CDR1 SQVTM and CDR2 ANQGSEA. The CDR3 region has the DNA TGCAGCGTACAGACCAGACTAGCGGGGACTGGGGAGCAGTACTTC. Its protein is CSVQTRLAGTGEQYF.

The chain is built from TRBV7-8 and TRBJ2-2, with 9 bases aligning to TRBD1. The V gene end was trimmed by 1 base and the J gene end by 7 bases; junction bases not matched to a gene: 7. The germline CDR1 and CDR2 sequences are SGHVS and FQNEAQ. The CDR3 length is 16 residues. This CDR3 reads CASSLVSGTGIGELFF. The CDR3 DNA sequence: TGTGCCAGCAGCTTAGTATCCGGGACAGGGATCGGGGAGCTGTTTTTT.

The V gene is TRBV27, the J gene TRBJ1-4; no clear D. CDR3 length: 15 residues. Per the germline V gene, CDR1 is MNHEY and CDR2 is SMNVEV (reference sequence). V lost 3 bases and J lost 2, with 10 bases in between. Written as DNA, the CDR3 is TGTGCCAGCAGTTTTAACCGGGCCACTAATGAAAAACTGTTTTTT. Protein sequence: CASSFNRATNEKLFF.

The V and J genes are TRBV5-1 and TRBJ2-5; 9 bases are shared with TRBD1. J gave up 3 bases and V 4 bases, and 4 bases lay outside the gene matches. The CDR3 runs 14 residues. The V gene's germline CDR1 is SGHRS and CDR2 YFSETQ. The CDR3 region is CASSTRTGEETQYF. For the CDR3, the DNA is TGCGCCAGCAGCACCAGGACAGGGGAAGAGACCCAGTACTTC.

The J gene is TRBJ1-4, the V gene TRBV4-2; TRBD1 is a possible D gene (5 bases). This CDR3 comprises 18 residues. V was trimmed by 4 bases and J by 0 bases, leaving 18 bases between them. CDR1 LGHNA and CDR2 YNFKEQ come from the germline V gene. The CDR3 here is CASSPGPQNRATNEKLFF. Here the CDR3 DNA reads TGTGCCAGCAGCCCGGGACCCCAAAACCGCGCAACTAATGAAAAACTGTTTTTT.

The rearrangement links TRBV18 to TRBJ2-7, with a weak D call TRBD1 (8 bases). The CDR3 covers 16 residues. CDR1 is KGHSH and CDR2 is LQKENI in the germline V gene. The germline V and J ends were trimmed by 2 bases and 6 bases, with 20 bases remaining between them. CDR3 loop: CASSPRQGTISGEQYF. The CDR3 DNA is TGTGCCAGCTCACCAAGACAGGGGACTATCTCGGGCGAGCAGTACTTC.

The chain couples TRBV3-1 (or the pseudogene TRBV3-2) to TRBJ1-6; D ambiguous. The V gene lost 0 bases and the J gene lost 7 bases, with 10 bases spanning the gap. The germline V gene encodes CDR1 LGHDT and CDR2 YNNKEL (reference sequence). This CDR3 comprises 15 residues. The CDR3 region has the DNA TGTGCCAGCAGCCAAGATAACCCTCTGAATTCACCCCTCCACTTT. It codes for CASSQDNPLNSPLHF.

The rearrangement uses TRBV3-1 (or the pseudogene TRBV3-2) and TRBJ1-1; no clear D. Germline V gene sequence: CDR1 LGHDT, CDR2 YNNKEL (reference sequence). The CDR3 runs to 12 residues. Trimming cost V 6 bases and J 5 bases, with 10 bases left between them. The CDR3 nucleotides read TGTGCCAGCAGAATCGGGTTGACTGAAGCTTTCTTT. This codes for CASRIGLTEAFF.

The V and J genes are TRBV5-1 and TRBJ2-7; TRBD2 might be the D (7 bases). The CDR3 contains 15 residues. Trimming left V 7 bases short and J 2 bases short, with 19 bases between. Germline loops: CDR1 SGHRS, CDR2 YFSETQ. CDR3 in DNA: TGCGCCAGCTCCCGGGGAGGGACATCAACCTACGAGCAGTACTTC. Encoded protein: CASSRGGTSTYEQYF.

This clone was detected only once. The gene calls are TRBV12-5 and TRBJ1-3; a possible D gene is TRBD1 (6 bases). The CDR3 contains 14 residues. Per the germline V gene, CDR1 is LGHNT and CDR2 is FRNRAP. Trimming shortened V by 1 base and J by 3 bases, and 7 bases separated the two germline ends. CDR3 nucleotides: TGTGCTAGTGGTTTGGGACAGGATGGAAACACCATATATTTT. Its translation: CASGLGQDGNTIYF.

The chain employs TRBV28 and TRBJ1-1; D uncertain. Trimming cost V 1 base and J 8 bases, with 5 bases left between them. The germline gives CDR1 MDHEN, CDR2 SYDVKM. This CDR3 is 11 amino acids long. The CDR3 here is CASSLSREAFF. The CDR3 bases are TGTGCCAGCAGTTTATCCAGGGAAGCTTTCTTT.

The chain joins TRBV3-1 (or the pseudogene TRBV3-2) to TRBJ2-1; D gene ambiguous. CDR3 size: 13 residues. Germline CDR1 LGHDT, CDR2 YNNKEL (reference sequence). V was clipped by 3 bases and J by 0 bases, with 3 bases between them. The CDR3, as DNA: TGTGCCAGCAGCCAGAGCTCCTACAATGAGCAGTTCTTC. It yields the protein CASSQSSYNEQFF.

The chain carries TRBV19 and TRBJ2-7; tentatively, D is TRBD1 or TRBD2 (5 bases each). The CDR3 runs to 15 residues. Germline V gives CDR1 LNHDA, CDR2 SQIVND (reference sequence). The germline V and J ends were trimmed by 6 bases and 2 bases, with 17 bases remaining between them. The CDR3 is CASRRSMGDTYEQYF. The CDR3 DNA follows: TGTGCCAGTAGGCGCTCGATGGGGGATACCTACGAGCAGTACTTC.

This chain connects TRBV5-1 to TRBJ2-2; 7 bases map to TRBD2. V lost 3 bases, J lost 5 bases, and 1 base stayed unmatched. The CDR3 covers 13 residues. Germline V CDR1 and CDR2: SGHRS, YFSETQ. Here the CDR3 DNA reads TGCGCCAGCAGCTGGGAGGGAACCGGGGAGCTGTTTTTT. This sequence encodes CASSWEGTGELFF.

The chain employs TRBV2 and TRBJ2-7, with D hard to call. V was clipped by 4 bases and J by 2 bases, with 18 bases between them. CDR3 length: 16 amino acids. The germline V gene has CDR1 SNHLY and CDR2 FYNNEI. The CDR3 spells CASSGSFAPQAYEQYF. Here the CDR3 DNA reads TGTGCCAGCAGTGGTTCATTTGCGCCTCAGGCCTACGAGCAGTACTTC.

The V call is TRBV7-9, the J call TRBJ1-4; 7 bases map to TRBD1. V lost 1 base, J lost 8 bases, and 7 bases stayed unmatched. There are 15 residues in the CDR3. Germline CDR1 and CDR2: SEHNR and FQNEAQ (reference sequence). As DNA, the CDR3 is TGTGCCAGCAGCTTAGGAGGGGGCTTTGACGAAAAACTGTTTTTT. It codes for CASSLGGGFDEKLFF.